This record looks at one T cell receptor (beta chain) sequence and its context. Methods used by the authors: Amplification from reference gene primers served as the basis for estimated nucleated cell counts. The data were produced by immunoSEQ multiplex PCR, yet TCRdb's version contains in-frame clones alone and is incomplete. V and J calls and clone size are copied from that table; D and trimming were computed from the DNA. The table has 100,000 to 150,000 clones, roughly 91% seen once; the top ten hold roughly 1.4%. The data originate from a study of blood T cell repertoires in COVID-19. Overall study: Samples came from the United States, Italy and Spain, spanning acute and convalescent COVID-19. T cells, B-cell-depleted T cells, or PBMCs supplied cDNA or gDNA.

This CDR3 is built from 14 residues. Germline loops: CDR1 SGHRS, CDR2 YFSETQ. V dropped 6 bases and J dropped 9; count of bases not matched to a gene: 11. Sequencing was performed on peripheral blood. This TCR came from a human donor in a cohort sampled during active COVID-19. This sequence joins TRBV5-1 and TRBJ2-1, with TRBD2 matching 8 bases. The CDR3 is CASIGLAGGGEQFF. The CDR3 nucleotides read TGCGCCAGCATCGGACTAGCCGGAGGGGGTGAGCAGTTCTTC.